This TCR beta chain was sequenced during a study of blood T cell repertoires in COVID-19. For the study at large: COVID-19 samples, acute and convalescent, were from the United States, Italy and Spain. The cDNA or gDNA used as material had been derived from T cells, B-cell-depleted T cells, or PBMCs.

The CDR3 is 16 amino acids. V shed 6 bases and J 9 bases; nucleotides not matched to a gene: 10. In germline, CDR1 is MGHDK, CDR2 SYGVNS. Per the original data handling: For nucleated cells, counts were estimated from reference gene primer amplification. TCRdb's table, derived via immunoSEQ multiplex PCR, lists solely in-frame clones and lacks some. The DNA gave D and trimming, while V, J and clone size come from that table. The table includes about 130,000 clones, about 92% detected once. This sequence was found in a man aged 50-60 years with active COVID-19. The sequenced material came from peripheral blood. The V call is TRBV25-1, the J call TRBJ2-1; 14 bases are shared with TRBD2. The CDR3 spells CASSGLTSGRASEQFF. CDR3 in DNA: TGTGCCAGCAGCGGGCTGACTAGCGGGAGGGCCAGTGAGCAGTTCTTC. Full variable domain (missing parts from reference TRBV25-1 and TRBJ2-1): EADIYQTPRYLVIGTGKKITLECSQTMGHDKMYWYQQDPGMELHLIHYSYGVNSTEKGDLSSESTVSRIRTEHFPLTLESARPSHTSQYLCASSGLTSGRASEQFFGPGTRLTVL.